The 25 T cell receptor beta chains below were found in one sample sequenced in a study of blood T cell repertoires in COVID-19 (TCRdb year 2020). Receptor amplification or capture employed the immunoSEQ multiplex PCR assay. Entries here come from immuneACCESS through TCRdb and include only in-frame sequences with V and J called. Some clones fail to appear in such tables; in the studies checked, an unresolved V gene covers under half of the shortfall, and the cause of the remainder is unknown. The sample data list about 250,000 clones, and 85% to 90% of these were observed just once. Of the sample, 2.4% falls within the top ten clones. The sample comprised PBMCs or T cells enriched from blood (not recorded which). The receptors shown here come from a woman aged 18-29 years who had recovered from COVID-19.

This rearrangement joins TRBV2 to TRBJ2-7; the D gene is possibly TRBD2 (6 bases). V dropped 11 bases and J dropped 4 bases, with 30 bases sitting between them. Germline loops: CDR1 SNHLY, CDR2 FYNNEI. CDR3 size: 17 residues. CDR3 coding DNA: TGTGCCTTCACGCTCCACAGGCGGGGACTCTTCGGTTACGAGCAGTACTTC. It translates to CAFTLHRRGLFGYEQYF.

This clone was seen a handful of times. The chain couples TRBV5-1 to TRBJ2-1; a possible D gene is TRBD2 (6 bases). Germline-derived CDR1 and CDR2 are SGHRS and YFSETQ. The V end lost 4 bases, the J end lost 4 bases, and 21 bases lay between the germline ends. The CDR3 has 17 amino acids. The CDR3: CASSPVPTSGSYNEQFF. DNA for the CDR3: TGCGCCAGCAGCCCCGTCCCGACTAGTGGGTCTTACAATGAGCAGTTCTTC.

The chain uses TRBV11-1 and TRBJ2-7; D uncertain. Trimming took off 1 base at V and 2 bases at J, with 6 bases between the two ends. The CDR3 covers 13 residues. Germline CDR1 reads SGHAT; CDR2 reads FQDESV (reference sequence). The DNA of the CDR3 is TGTGCCAGCAGCTTAGGTCTAACCTACGAGCAGTACTTC. The encoded protein is CASSLGLTYEQYF.

The chain links TRBV25-1 to TRBJ2-1; perhaps TRBD2 as D (6 bases). CDR3 length: 15 amino acids. Trimming left V 7 bases short and J 2 bases short, with 15 bases between. Germline-derived CDR1 and CDR2 are MGHDK and SYGVNS. The CDR3 sequence is CASIVRGWPYNEQFF. The CDR3 nucleotides are TGTGCCAGCATCGTCCGGGGGTGGCCCTACAATGAGCAGTTCTTC.

The chain uses TRBV12-5 and TRBJ1-2; maybe TRBD1 (5 bases). V lost 6 bases and J 3 bases, leaving 11 bases between the germline ends. The germline gives CDR1 LGHNT, CDR2 FRNRAP. The CDR3 consists of 13 residues. Written as DNA, the CDR3 is TGTGCTAGTGGCCTCGACAGAGACTATGGCTACACCTTC. The encoded protein is CASGLDRDYGYTF.

The CDR3 region is CASSYRGEEKLFF. CDR3 sequence (DNA): TGTGCCAGCAGTTACAGGGGAGAGGAAAAACTGTTTTTT. The rearrangement links TRBV28 to TRBJ1-4; 7 bases fit TRBD1. The CDR3 runs 13 residues. CDR1 is MDHEN, CDR2 SYDVKM, per germline. J gave up 8 bases and V 4 bases, and 4 bases lay outside the gene matches.

The V and J genes are TRBV28 and TRBJ1-5; 11 bases fit TRBD1. This CDR3 is built from 19 residues. Germline V gene lookup returns CDR1 MDHEN and CDR2 SYDVKM. Trimming cost V 7 bases and J 0 bases; bases outside gene matches: 14. CDR3 in DNA: TGTGCCAGCACCTTAAGGTGGACAGGGGGCAGGGGTAGCAATCAGCCCCAGCATTTT. Its translation is CASTLRWTGGRGSNQPQHF. Variable domain in full (rest from reference TRBV28 and TRBJ1-5): DVKVTQSSRYLVKRTGEKVFLECVQDMDHENMFWYRQDPGLGLRLIYFSYDVKMKEKGDIPEGYSVSREKKERFSLILESASTNQTSMYLCASTLRWTGGRGSNQPQHFGDGTRLSIL.

The chain is built from TRBV6-5 and TRBJ1-1; TRBD1 matches 8 bases. The J segment lost 6 bases and the V segment lost 7 bases, leaving 10 bases of the junction unmatched. The CDR3 is 14 residues long. Germline values: CDR1 MNHEY, CDR2 SVGAGI. CDR3 bases: TGTGCCAGCACCCCACAGGGGGGGGCCTCTGAAGCTTTCTTT. This sequence encodes CASTPQGGASEAFF.

This chain joins TRBV7-3 and TRBJ2-1, with 11 bases lining up with TRBD2. The germline V gene encodes CDR1 SGHTA and CDR2 FQGTGA. This CDR3 region has 15 residues. Germline trimming cut 1 base from V and 9 bases from J; bases unmatched to any gene: 5. The CDR3 loop is CASSLNSGGAFEQFF. CDR3 in DNA: TGTGCCAGCAGCTTAAATAGCGGGGGGGCCTTTGAGCAGTTCTTC.

The V and J genes are TRBV18 and TRBJ2-7; 10 bases align to TRBD2. The ends lost 2 bases at V and 4 bases at J; junction bases unmatched: 2. The germline gives CDR1 KGHSH, CDR2 LQKENI. The CDR3 covers 14 residues. CDR3 coding DNA: TGTGCCAGCTCACCAGCTAGCGGGAGTTACGAGCAGTACTTC. Amino acids: CASSPASGSYEQYF.

Points on this clone: This specimen includes other DNA sequences encoding the same CDR3. The CDR3: CASSRYNEQFF. In nucleotides, the CDR3 is TGTGCCAGCAGCAGGTACAATGAGCAGTTCTTC. The chain is built from TRBV6-5 and TRBJ2-1; D is unresolved. The CDR3 has 11 amino acids. The V gene lost 6 bases and the J gene lost 4 bases, with 4 bases spanning the gap. Germline assignment: CDR1 MNHEY and CDR2 SVGAGI.

This chain connects TRBV2 to TRBJ1-5, with D tentatively TRBD1 (5 bases). The CDR3 has 19 residues. The germline CDR1 and CDR2 sequences are SNHLY and FYNNEI. Trimming removed 6 bases from V and 2 bases from J, with 26 bases in between. The CDR3 reads CASRRDRAALRTGNQPQHF. CDR3 in DNA: TGTGCCAGCAGACGAGACAGAGCCGCCCTGAGGACGGGCAATCAGCCCCAGCATTTT.

This clone was picked up a small number of times. The rearrangement uses TRBV4-1 and TRBJ2-3; a possible D gene is TRBD2 (7 bases). The CDR3 consists of 17 residues. CDR1 is MGHRA, CDR2 YSYEKL, per germline. Trimming removed 1 base at V and 6 bases at J, with 20 bases between. The chain's CDR3 is CASSQGFRGAGGDTQYF. The CDR3 bases are TGCGCCAGCAGCCAAGGGTTTCGGGGGGCGGGCGGCGATACGCAGTATTTT.

V usage is TRBV12-3 or TRBV12-4 and J usage is TRBJ2-1, with D tentatively TRBD1 (6 bases). V shed 7 bases and J shed 4 bases, with 11 bases lying between them. The CDR3 covers 13 residues. The CDR3 is CASNLGGYNEQFF. In nucleotides, the CDR3 is TGTGCCAGCAACTTAGGGGGTTACAATGAGCAGTTCTTC.

The rearrangement links TRBV6-5 to TRBJ1-5; TRBD1 is a possible D gene (6 bases). CDR3 length: 15 amino acids. V was pared by 4 bases and J by 1 base, with 11 bases between. The germline CDR1 and CDR2 sequences are MNHEY and SVGAGI. Here the CDR3 DNA reads TGTGCCAGCAGTTTGACAGGCGGCAGCAATCAGCCCCAGCATTTT. It encodes CASSLTGGSNQPQHF.

The chain carries TRBV6-5 and TRBJ1-2, with D possibly TRBD1 on 6 matching bases. V lost 5 bases to trimming and J lost 5 bases, with 15 bases between them. Per the germline V gene, CDR1 is MNHEY and CDR2 is SVGAGI. This CDR3 has 14 amino acids. CDR3 bases: TGTGCCAGCAGTCCGGACAGCCATCGTTATGGCTACACCTTC. Amino acid sequence: CASSPDSHRYGYTF.

This clone was counted once. V usage is TRBV5-1 and J usage is TRBJ2-7, with 8 bases aligning to TRBD1. With 3 bases clipped from V and 3 bases from J, the junction kept 5 bases outside the gene matches. Germline loops: CDR1 SGHRS, CDR2 YFSETQ. This CDR3 region has 14 residues. CDR3 sequence: CASSSDRAYYEQYF. DNA of the CDR3: TGCGCCAGCAGCTCGGACAGGGCTTACTACGAGCAGTACTTC.

V usage is TRBV6-4 and J usage is TRBJ2-1, with 10 bases matching TRBD2. V dropped 3 bases and J dropped 7; count of bases not matched to a gene: 6. The CDR3 has 15 amino acids. Germline loops: CDR1 MRHNA, CDR2 SNTAGT. The CDR3 loop reads CASSESGGAGNEQFF. In DNA form, the CDR3 reads TGTGCCAGCAGTGAGAGCGGGGGGGCAGGAAATGAGCAGTTCTTC.

The chain has TRBV5-4 and TRBJ1-2; tentatively, D is TRBD1 (6 bases). The CDR3 covers 14 residues. With 0 bases removed from V and 6 bases from J, the gap between germline ends came to 12 bases. Germline V CDR1 and CDR2: SGHNT, YYREEE (reference sequence). The CDR3: CASSLAVRGHGYTF. For the CDR3, the DNA is TGTGCCAGCAGCTTGGCCGTCAGGGGACATGGCTACACCTTC.

This clone appeared a few times. The chain uses TRBV5-1 and TRBJ1-1; perhaps TRBD1 as D (6 bases). Germline CDR1 and CDR2: SGHRS and YFSETQ. The CDR3 covers 15 residues. Trimming shortened V by 2 bases and J by 1 base, and 12 bases separated the two germline ends. The CDR3 region has the DNA TGCGCCAGCAGCTTACAGGGACACCCGAACACTGAAGCTTTCTTT. Amino acids: CASSLQGHPNTEAFF.

V gene TRBV20-1 combines with J gene TRBJ2-5; D gene unclear. CDR3 size: 16 residues. Germline CDR1 is DFQATT and CDR2 is SNEGSKA (reference sequence). Trimming stripped 3 bases from V and 2 bases from J, with 19 bases between. The chain's CDR3 is CSASAPRDTWQETQYF. DNA for the CDR3: TGCAGTGCTAGTGCCCCGAGAGATACCTGGCAAGAGACCCAGTACTTC.

Comments on this clone: Sequence at one end of the junction differs from germline and may be a read error. The V gene is TRBV28, the J gene TRBJ1-5; possibly TRBD1 for D (6 bases). Germline loops: CDR1 MDHEN, CDR2 SYDVKM. This CDR3 region has 11 residues. CDR3 bases: TGTGCCAGCAGTTTGCGCGGGTACAGGGTTTTT. This gives the protein CASSLRGYRVF.

The V call is TRBV29-1, the J call TRBJ1-4, with D possibly matching TRBD1 (6 bases). V lost 8 bases, J lost 6 bases, and 10 bases lay in between. Germline values: CDR1 SQVTM, CDR2 ANQGSEA. The CDR3 consists of 11 residues. CDR3 amino acids: CSTRTDEKLFF. CDR3 sequence (DNA): TGCAGCACCCGGACAGATGAAAAACTGTTTTTT.

The CDR3 reads CASSLPGGWGTEAFF. The CDR3 region has the DNA TGTGCCAGCAGCCTCCCCGGGGGATGGGGCACTGAAGCTTTCTTT. The chain combines TRBV6-5 with TRBJ1-1; maybe TRBD1 (5 bases). CDR3 length: 15 residues. V shed 6 bases and J shed 4 bases, with 18 bases lying between them. The germline V gene encodes CDR1 MNHEY and CDR2 SVGAGI.

The V gene is TRBV19, the J gene TRBJ1-2, with D maybe TRBD1 (6 bases). The germline CDR1 and CDR2 sequences are LNHDA and SQIVND (reference sequence). The germline V and J ends were trimmed by 8 bases and 4 bases, with 14 bases remaining between them. The CDR3 spans 13 residues. The CDR3, as DNA: TGTGCCAGTGGGGAACAGGGTGGCTATGGCTACACCTTC. It encodes CASGEQGGYGYTF.